The clone carrying this T cell receptor (beta chain) was counted between two and nine times. The study reverse transcribed the entire isolated RNA, so it sequenced expressed TCRB transcripts. TCRdb's copy holds only in-frame clones and misses some; the assay was immunoSEQ multiplex PCR. The data show a few hundred thousand clones, roughly 11% seen once. This sample was included in a study of beta chain features in type 1 diabetes. Overall study: The study found patients and healthy donors alike in age, gender and cell yields.

The CDR3 contains 13 residues. The germline V and J ends were trimmed by 2 bases and 6 bases, with 11 bases remaining between them. CDR1 is MNHNS and CDR2 is SASEGT in the germline V gene. The genes are TRBV6-1 and TRBJ2-7; D might be TRBD2 (5 bases). The source of this sequence is a woman aged 25 to 39 in good health. The sequenced sample consisted of naive CD4+ T cells from blood. CDR3: CASSETGIGEQYF. Written as DNA, the CDR3 is TGTGCCAGCAGTGAAACCGGGATCGGCGAGCAGTACTTC.